Sequencing of this T cell receptor (beta chain) was carried out in a study of siplizumab effects on memory and regulatory T cells. General observations from the study: Apparently key alloresponse contributors, naive T cells also seemed more diverse than memory cells. With siplizumab, mappable alloreactive CD4+ clones averaged roughly 69% Treg-derived, versus 25% to 30% in controls. Unstimulated subsets contained matches for only a minor fraction of alloreactive clones. Alloreactive sequences traceable to unstimulated CD4+ memory cells declined significantly under siplizumab.

Here immunoSEQ multiplex PCR was the method, and the copy in TCRdb shows in-frame clones only, minus some. There are over 90,000 clones in the sample; roughly nine tenths occur only once, and more than 0.95% lies in the top ten. To note about this clone: The antigen remains undetermined.

Trimming cost V 0 bases and J 7 bases, with 13 bases left between them. Germline V gene sequence: CDR1 MNHEY, CDR2 SVGAGI. This CDR3 is built from 15 residues. The receptor was isolated from a human donor in good health. The V call is TRBV6-5, the J call TRBJ1-5; D unclear. Specimen: CD4+ T cells sorted from blood. CDR3 protein: CASSYSKGSRQPQHF. CDR3 sequence (DNA): TGTGCCAGCAGTTACTCGAAAGGTTCACGGCAGCCCCAGCATTTT.